One and the same sample provided the 4 T cell receptor beta chains below, sequenced in a study of blood T cell repertoires in COVID-19 (TCRdb year 2020). The library was obtained by the immunoSEQ multiplex PCR assay. TCRdb carries this immuneACCESS record with in-frame sequences only. Its versions omit some clonotypes, under half of them owing to an unresolved V gene in the studies checked, with the rest unexplained. The sample table contains some 260,000 clones; only one count was recorded for roughly four fifths of them. Together, the top ten hold approximately 4.3% of the sample. The material sequenced was PBMCs or T cells enriched from blood (not recorded which). The receptor set was obtained from a man under 40 with acute COVID-19.

The genes are TRBV6-1 and TRBJ1-6, with D unresolved. Germline V gives CDR1 MNHNS, CDR2 SASEGT. The V end was cut by 4 bases, the J end by 5 bases, with 15 bases between. This CDR3 contains 16 residues. CDR3 amino acids: CASSAVTLVNNSPLHF. CDR3 nucleotide sequence: TGTGCCAGCAGTGCGGTGACACTTGTGAATAATTCACCCCTCCACTTT.

This chain uses TRBV4-1 with TRBJ2-1, with 12 bases aligning to TRBD2. Per germline, CDR1 MGHRA and CDR2 YSYEKL. V lost 4 bases and J lost 7; bases outside the gene matches: 8. The CDR3 totals 16 residues. CDR3 sequence: CASSLSTSGGLNEQFF. The CDR3 DNA reads as TGCGCCAGCAGCCTCTCCACTAGCGGGGGGCTAAATGAGCAGTTCTTC.

The V and J genes are TRBV2 and TRBJ1-2; tentative D call: TRBD1 (6 bases). Trimming shortened V by 3 bases and J by 6 bases, and 17 bases separated the two germline ends. Germline CDR1 and CDR2: SNHLY and FYNNEI. CDR3 length: 15 residues. CDR3 in DNA: TGTGCCAGCAGTGATTACTCTACAGGGAAACATGGCTACACCTTC. The encoded protein is CASSDYSTGKHGYTF.

The chain is built from TRBV5-6 and TRBJ1-4; D is perhaps TRBD1 (5 bases). This CDR3 spans 15 amino acids. V shed 4 bases and J shed 0 bases, with 10 bases lying between them. Germline V gives CDR1 SGHDT, CDR2 YYEEEE. Here the CDR3 DNA reads TGTGCCAGCAGCGGGACGGGGGCAACTAATGAAAAACTGTTTTTT. Translating it yields CASSGTGATNEKLFF.